The 16 T cell receptor beta chains reported below all come from one sample, sequenced in a study of cytotoxic CD8 clonotypes in ibrutinib-treated CLL. Sequencing was performed with immunoSEQ multiplex PCR; in TCRdb, only in-frame clones are kept and a portion is missing. The sample yields 160,000 or so clones, about four fifths seen once. This specimen was PBMCs, taken after 12 months of ibrutinib treatment. The receptor set was obtained from a human donor with chronic lymphocytic leukemia.

V and J are TRBV12-2 and TRBJ1-5; no DNA check was done on the table's D call, TRBD1. TRBV12-2 is recorded as a pseudogene. The CDR3 loop spans 17 amino acids. CDR3 DNA: TGTGCAAGTCGCTCCCATCCGGGACAGGGGTGCAATCAGCCCCAGCATTTT. As protein: CASRSHPGQGCNQPQHF.

This clone appeared a few times. The chain carries TRBV6-5 and TRBJ2-7; D gene ambiguous. Trimming pared 2 bases from V and 5 bases from J, leaving 10 bases between. Germline loops: CDR1 MNHEY, CDR2 SVGAGI. This CDR3 has 13 residues. The CDR3 bases are TGTGCCAGCAGTTACAACAGCCGGGACGAGCAGTACTTC. Protein product: CASSYNSRDEQYF.

This clone was counted a single time. V usage is TRBV6-5 and J usage is TRBJ2-2; 14 positions match TRBD2. The trim removed 6 bases at V and 8 bases at J, leaving 5 bases unmatched. Per the germline V gene, CDR1 is MNHEY and CDR2 is SVGAGI. The CDR3 consists of 15 residues. CDR3 in amino acids: CASSRTSGGLGELFF. CDR3 sequence (DNA): TGTGCCAGCAGCCGGACTAGCGGGGGGTTGGGGGAGCTGTTTTTT.

The V call is TRBV27, the J call TRBJ2-1, with a possible D match to TRBD2 (7 bases). This CDR3 region has 16 residues. CDR1 is MNHEY, CDR2 SMNVEV, per germline (reference sequence). CDR3 sequence (DNA): TGTGGGACACTGAGGGAATCCGGGGGGCTAAGTAATGAGCAGTTCTTC. Protein sequence: CGTLRESGGLSNEQFF.

The sample holds a few counts of this clone. This chain connects TRBV11-1 to TRBJ1-5, with D unclear. Looked up from germline, CDR1 is SGHAT and CDR2 is FQDESV (reference sequence). The CDR3 spans 14 residues. Trimming pared 2 bases from V and 5 bases from J, leaving 10 bases between. The chain's CDR3 is CASSLPGRDQPQHF. The DNA for the CDR3 is TGTGCCAGCAGCTTACCGGGGAGAGATCAGCCCCAGCATTTT. Drawing the rest from reference TRBV11-1 and TRBJ1-5, the complete variable domain is EAEVAQSPRYKITEKSQAVAFWCDPISGHATLYWYRQILGQGPELLVQFQDESVVDDSQLPKDRFSAERLKGVDSTLKIQPAELGDSAMYLCASSLPGRDQPQHFGDGTRLSIL.

A single count supports this clone. V gene TRBV7-2 combines with J gene TRBJ1-5; maybe TRBD1 (5 bases). Per the germline V gene, CDR1 is SGHTA and CDR2 is FQGNSA. Trimming cost V 5 bases and J 0 bases, with 17 bases left between them. This CDR3 is built from 17 residues. The CDR3 loop is CASSPGSWQYSNQPQHF. In nucleotides, the CDR3 is TGTGCCAGCAGCCCAGGGTCCTGGCAATATAGCAATCAGCCCCAGCATTTT.

This sequence joins TRBV15 and TRBJ1-5; D might be TRBD1 (5 bases). Looked up from germline, CDR1 is LNHNV and CDR2 is YYDKDF (reference sequence). V was cut by 1 base and J by 10 bases, with 17 bases left in between. This CDR3 region has 15 residues. Here the CDR3 reads CATSRGGDRVEPQHF. As DNA, the CDR3 is TGTGCCACCAGCAGAGGAGGGGACCGGGTTGAACCCCAGCATTTT.

V gene TRBV5-1 combines with J gene TRBJ1-1, with D unclear. V lost 7 bases, J lost 0 bases, and 10 bases lay in between. The germline V gene encodes CDR1 SGHRS and CDR2 YFSETQ. CDR3 length: 13 amino acids. The CDR3 DNA reads as TGCGCCAGCTCCGACTTGGTGAACACTGAAGCTTTCTTT. Translating gives CASSDLVNTEAFF.

This chain connects TRBV5-4 to TRBJ2-7, with TRBD2 as a possible D gene (6 bases). The V end was cut by 2 bases, the J end by 2 bases, with 11 bases between. Germline V lookup: CDR1 SGHNT, CDR2 YYREEE (reference sequence). The CDR3 loop spans 14 amino acids. The CDR3: CASSLGGRPYEQYF. CDR3 in DNA: TGTGCCAGCAGCTTAGGAGGGAGGCCCTACGAGCAGTACTTC.

This chain connects TRBV19 to TRBJ2-3; 8 bases match TRBD2. The CDR3 is made up of 14 amino acids. Germline CDR1 LNHDA, CDR2 SQIVND (reference sequence). J was trimmed by 6 bases and V by 10 bases; bases with no gene match: 12. The CDR3 loop is CATRGGGSRDTQYF. DNA for the CDR3: TGTGCCACCAGGGGCGGGGGGTCCAGGGATACGCAGTATTTT.

V and J are TRBV4-1 and TRBJ2-2, with a weak D call TRBD2 (6 bases). Germline CDR1 and CDR2: MGHRA and YSYEKL. This CDR3 region has 16 residues. V lost 5 bases, J lost 5 bases, and 18 bases lay in between. This CDR3 is CASSNAPGVWTGELFF. DNA for the CDR3: TGCGCCAGCAGCAATGCTCCGGGGGTTTGGACCGGGGAGCTGTTTTTT.

The V and J genes are TRBV4-2 and TRBJ1-1, with D perhaps TRBD1 (6 bases). Trimming took off 1 base at V and 2 bases at J, with 11 bases between the two ends. CDR3 length equals 15 residues. The germline V gene encodes CDR1 LGHNA and CDR2 YNFKEQ. The CDR3 sequence is CASSQGHGGNTEAFF. The CDR3 DNA reads TGTGCCAGCAGCCAAGGACATGGGGGCAACACTGAAGCTTTCTTT.

The rearrangement joins TRBV10-3 to TRBJ1-3; D unresolved. The CDR3 totals 15 residues. Trimming left V 8 bases short and J 0 bases short, with 14 bases between. CDR1 and CDR2 (germline): ENHRY, SYGVKD. The CDR3 DNA sequence: TGTGCCATCGGGAGGGCAGCTAGCTCTGGAAACACCATATATTTT. This gives the protein CAIGRAASSGNTIYF.

The chain links TRBV9 to TRBJ1-4; D not certain. The CDR3 totals 13 residues. V was trimmed by 3 bases and J by 5 bases, leaving 8 bases between them. Germline V gene data show CDR1 as SGDLS and CDR2 as YYNGEE. The CDR3 DNA reads TGTGCCAGCAGCGCGGACGGGAATGAAAAACTGTTTTTT. The encoded protein is CASSADGNEKLFF. Looking up the rest from reference TRBV9 and TRBJ1-4 gives the full variable domain: DSGVTQTPKHLITATGQRVTLRCSPRSGDLSVYWYQQSLDQGLQFLIQYYNGEERAKGNILERFSAQQFPDLHSELNLSSLELGDSALYFCASSADGNEKLFFGSGTQLSVL.

CDR3 in amino acids: CASSVGDSTDTQYF. As DNA, the CDR3 is TGTGCCAGCAGCGTGGGAGACAGCACAGATACGCAGTATTTT. The J gene is TRBJ2-3, the V gene TRBV9, with TRBD2 as a possible D gene (5 bases). This CDR3 is built from 14 residues. Germline CDR1 reads SGDLS; CDR2 reads YYNGEE. V was cut by 2 bases and J by 0 bases, with 7 bases left in between.

As concerns this clone: Other nucleotide sequences in the sample specify the same CDR3. V usage is TRBV7-2 and J usage is TRBJ2-5; D possibly uses TRBD1 or TRBD2 (5 bases each). Trimming shortened V by 1 base and J by 2 bases, and 8 bases separated the two germline ends. Germline V gives CDR1 SGHTA, CDR2 FQGNSA. The CDR3 sequence is 14 residues long. Here the CDR3 reads CASSLGGSQETQYF. The DNA for the CDR3 is TGTGCCAGCAGCTTAGGGGGGAGTCAAGAGACCCAGTACTTC.